These 19 T cell receptor beta chains came from one sample sequenced in a study of blood T cell repertoires in COVID-19. Some clones are missing from TCRdb's copy, which holds only in-frame ones; the method was immunoSEQ multiplex PCR. The table records more than 65,000 clones, approximately 82% of them present only once. The sequencing input was peripheral blood. The receptors stem from a woman aged 80 or over with acute or convalescent COVID-19.

Only a few counts were recorded for this clone. The chain couples TRBV5-1 to TRBJ1-1; TRBD1 matches 9 bases. Germline CDR1 reads SGHRS; CDR2 reads YFSETQ. With V trimmed by 4 bases and J by 1 base, 5 bases remained unmatched. The CDR3 totals 15 residues. The CDR3 region is CASSGTGGWNTEAFF. DNA for the CDR3: TGCGCCAGCAGCGGAACAGGGGGCTGGAACACTGAAGCTTTCTTT. The full variable domain, in which reference TRBV5-1 and TRBJ1-1 provide the parts outside the CDR3, is KAGVTQTPRYLIKTRGQQVTLSCSPISGHRSVSWYQQTPGQGLQFLFEYFSETQRNKGNFPGRFSGRQFSNSRSEMNVSTLELGDSALYLCASSGTGGWNTEAFFGQGTRLTVV.

The chain combines TRBV19 with TRBJ1-1; D is perhaps TRBD1 (5 bases). V shed 4 bases and J shed 0 bases, with 9 bases lying between them. CDR3 length: 14 amino acids. Germline CDR1 and CDR2: LNHDA and SQIVND (reference sequence). The DNA of the CDR3 is TGTGCCAGTAGTACGACAGAGATGAACACTGAAGCTTTCTTT. Translating it yields CASSTTEMNTEAFF.

This clone has more than one count but fewer than ten. This chain joins TRBV10-3 and TRBJ1-4; perhaps TRBD1 as D (6 bases). Deletions cut 8 bases from V and 7 bases from J, with 26 bases between. The germline gives CDR1 ENHRY, CDR2 SYGVKD. The CDR3 is made up of 17 amino acids. CDR3 loop: CAIPHRQVGFVAEKLFF. The CDR3 DNA sequence: TGTGCCATCCCGCACCGACAGGTTGGTTTTGTAGCTGAAAAACTGTTTTTT.

V and J are TRBV10-3 and TRBJ2-2; 7 nucleotides align to TRBD1. V shed 11 bases, J shed 5 bases, and the junction held 11 bases outside the gene matches. In germline, CDR1 is ENHRY, CDR2 SYGVKD. The CDR3 runs 14 residues. The CDR3 spells CAHQRQGETGELFF. DNA for the CDR3: TGTGCCCACCAACGACAGGGAGAGACCGGGGAGCTGTTTTTT.

This clone was counted once. This chain joins TRBV11-3 and TRBJ2-2; no definite D call. Germline CDR1 SGHNT, CDR2 YENEEA. The CDR3 is made up of 17 amino acids. The germline V and J ends were trimmed by 2 bases and 6 bases, with 19 bases remaining between them. The CDR3 protein is CASSLQSRFTSPGELFF. CDR3 in DNA: TGTGCCAGCAGCTTACAAAGCAGGTTCACCAGTCCCGGGGAGCTGTTTTTT.

This clone has a single count. This chain joins TRBV19 and TRBJ1-5, with 10 bases matching TRBD1. Trimming removed 6 bases from V and 6 bases from J; junction bases left unmatched: 11. Germline V gives CDR1 LNHDA, CDR2 SQIVND (reference sequence). The CDR3 has 16 residues. In nucleotides, the CDR3 is TGTGCCAGTAGCCCCATGACAGGGGGCCTCCGTCAGCCCCAGCATTTT. Translating it yields CASSPMTGGLRQPQHF.

The rearrangement links TRBV2 to TRBJ2-1; 7 nucleotides line up with TRBD1. This CDR3 region has 14 residues. Germline V CDR1 and CDR2: SNHLY, FYNNEI. With V trimmed by 6 bases and J by 4 bases, 6 bases remained unmatched. CDR3 DNA sequence: TGTGCCAGCAGACGGGACAGAGCTTACAATGAGCAGTTCTTC. Translation: CASRRDRAYNEQFF. The variable domain in full, completed from reference TRBV2 and TRBJ2-1, reads EPEVTQTPSHQVTQMGQEVILRCVPISNHLYFYWYRQILGQKVEFLVSFYNNEISEKSEIFDDQFSVERPDGSNFTLKIRSTKLEDSAMYFCASRRDRAYNEQFFGPGTRLTVL.

The chain recombines TRBV19 with TRBJ1-1; possibly TRBD1 for D (6 bases). The ends were cut back, 5 bases at V and 0 bases at J, with 16 bases in the middle. CDR1 and CDR2 from the germline V gene are LNHDA and SQIVND (reference sequence). The length of the CDR3 is 16 residues. The CDR3 DNA follows: TGTGCCAGTAGTCGCGGACAGAGATACCTGAACACTGAAGCTTTCTTT. This translates into CASSRGQRYLNTEAFF.

DNA of the CDR3: TGCGCCAGCAGTGATCCCCCAGGCAATGAGCAGTTCTTC. Translating it yields CASSDPPGNEQFF. The V gene is TRBV10-1, the J gene TRBJ2-1; D remains ambiguous. Trimming stripped 3 bases from V and 6 bases from J, with 9 bases between. The CDR3 sequence is 13 residues long. Germline V lookup: CDR1 WNHNN, CDR2 SYGVQD (reference sequence).

This clone was detected only a few times. V gene TRBV10-1 combines with J gene TRBJ2-7, with 14 bases lining up with TRBD2. Germline V gene data show CDR1 as WNHNN and CDR2 as SYGVQD (reference sequence). Trimming removed 0 bases from V and 3 bases from J; junction bases left unmatched: 7. This CDR3 region has 18 residues. The CDR3 DNA is TGCGCCAGCAGTGAGTCTGGCGTTGGGACTAGCGGGGGCTACGAGCAGTACTTC. Translation gives CASSESGVGTSGGYEQYF.

The chain joins TRBV19 to TRBJ2-2; no reliable D call. This CDR3 has 11 residues. Germline CDR1 reads LNHDA; CDR2 reads SQIVND (reference sequence). With 6 bases removed from V and 6 bases from J, the gap between germline ends came to 5 bases. The CDR3 sequence: CASRTAGELFF. CDR3 nucleotide sequence: TGTGCCAGTAGGACTGCCGGGGAGCTGTTTTTT. Supplemented by reference TRBV19 and TRBJ2-2, the full variable domain reads DGGITQSPKYLFRKEGQNVTLSCEQNLNHDAMYWYRQDPGQGLRLIYYSQIVNDFQKGDIAEGYSVSREKKESFPLTVTSAQKNPTAFYLCASRTAGELFFGEGSRLTVL.

CDR3 in amino acids: CASSPPVATNEKLFF. The CDR3 nucleotides are TGTGCCAGCTCACCTCCAGTTGCAACTAATGAAAAACTGTTTTTT. V usage is TRBV18 and J usage is TRBJ1-4; no reliable D call. CDR3 size: 15 residues. V dropped 3 bases and J dropped 0 bases, with 8 bases sitting between them. In germline, CDR1 is KGHSH, CDR2 LQKENI.

A single count supports this clone. The V call is TRBV7-9, the J call TRBJ2-5, with D possibly being TRBD1 (6 bases). Germline CDR1 is SEHNR and CDR2 is FQNEAQ (reference sequence). The CDR3 consists of 14 residues. V was cut by 5 bases and J by 6 bases, with 16 bases left in between. The CDR3 protein is CASSPGQTFKTQYF. Written as DNA, the CDR3 is TGTGCCAGCAGCCCCGGACAGACTTTCAAGACCCAGTACTTC.

CDR3 DNA: TGCGCCAGCAGCTTCGTCGGAGCAACTAATGAAAAACTGTTTTTT. As protein: CASSFVGATNEKLFF. The chain carries TRBV5-1 and TRBJ1-4; no firm D call. The V gene's germline CDR1 is SGHRS and CDR2 YFSETQ. Trimming shortened V by 2 bases and J by 0 bases, and 8 bases separated the two germline ends. The CDR3 contains 15 residues. The full variable domain, with the rest looked up from reference TRBV5-1 and TRBJ1-4, is KAGVTQTPRYLIKTRGQQVTLSCSPISGHRSVSWYQQTPGQGLQFLFEYFSETQRNKGNFPGRFSGRQFSNSRSEMNVSTLELGDSALYLCASSFVGATNEKLFFGSGTQLSVL.

The chain recombines TRBV14 with TRBJ2-1, with D possibly TRBD1 on 5 matching bases. V dropped 0 bases and J dropped 4 bases, with 13 bases sitting between them. Germline values: CDR1 SGHDN, CDR2 FVKESK. This CDR3 has 16 amino acids. As DNA, the CDR3 is TGTGCCAGCAGCCAAGATCTCGGCAGGGTTTACAATGAGCAGTTCTTC. Translated, it gives CASSQDLGRVYNEQFF.

The chain combines TRBV4-2 with TRBJ2-1, with 11 bases identical to TRBD2. Germline-derived CDR1 and CDR2 are LGHNA and YNFKEQ. The CDR3 has 16 residues. V gave up 4 bases and J gave up 6 bases; unmatched junction bases: 8. The CDR3: CASSRTGSGGANEQFF. CDR3 DNA sequence: TGTGCCAGCAGCCGAACTGGTAGCGGGGGGGCCAATGAGCAGTTCTTC.

The chain links TRBV6-5 to TRBJ2-7; TRBD1 matches at 7 bases. The CDR3 consists of 11 residues. The germline gives CDR1 MNHEY, CDR2 SVGAGI. J was trimmed by 6 bases and V by 7 bases; bases with no gene match: 3. In DNA, the CDR3 is TGTGCCAGCATAGACAGGGCCGAGCAGTACTTC. It specifies CASIDRAEQYF.

This rearrangement joins TRBV14 to TRBJ2-7, with 10 bases fitting TRBD1. This CDR3 has 16 residues. Trimming took 5 bases from V and 2 from J; bases not matched to a gene: 9. Per the germline V gene, CDR1 is SGHDN and CDR2 is FVKESK. CDR3 region: CASSSGTGAPTYEQYF. In DNA form, the CDR3 reads TGTGCCAGCAGCTCCGGGACAGGGGCCCCCACCTACGAGCAGTACTTC.

The chain employs TRBV19 and TRBJ1-1; 10 bases map to TRBD1. The CDR3 has 16 residues. With V trimmed by 3 bases and J by 0 bases, 4 bases remained unmatched. Per germline, CDR1 LNHDA and CDR2 SQIVND (reference sequence). As DNA, the CDR3 is TGTGCCAGTAGTATTAGGGACAGGGGACTGAACACTGAAGCTTTCTTT. Residues: CASSIRDRGLNTEAFF.